This T cell receptor (beta chain) derives from a study of glioma-infiltrating T cells. Trimming cost V 7 bases and J 6 bases; bases outside gene matches: 8. The V gene's germline CDR1 is LGHDT and CDR2 YNNKEL (reference sequence). This CDR3 is 14 amino acids long. The iRepertoire nested amplicon-rescue multiplex PCR amplified TCR alpha and beta CDR3s from RNA. TCRdb ran MiXCR on the multiplex PCR reads and lists one entry per CDR3 protein. Of approximately 130,000 distinct CDR3 sequences in the sample, about 22% were seen once. The receptor's source is a human donor with low-grade glioma or glioblastoma, undergoing nonglioma brain surgery, or in good health (not recorded which). This chain connects TRBV3-1 to TRBJ2-5; 10 nucleotides align to TRBD2. Sequenced input: glioma tissue, nonneoplastic brain tissue, or PBMCs (not recorded which). Here the CDR3 reads CASMERGGGKTQYF. The CDR3 region has the DNA TGTGCCAGCATGGAGCGGGGGGGCGGGAAGACCCAGTACTTC.